The T cell receptor beta chain under discussion was sequenced for a study of blood T cell repertoires in COVID-19. In the study overall: Spain, Italy and the United States supplied samples that represented acute and convalescent COVID-19.

The germline gives CDR1 LGHDT, CDR2 YNNKEL (reference sequence). This CDR3 has 14 residues. The V gene lost 4 bases and the J gene lost 1 base, with 10 bases spanning the gap. Produced via immunoSEQ multiplex PCR; TCRdb's table is partial and in-frame only. The sample lists about 260,000 clones, over 75% occurring once. The V call is TRBV3-1 (or the pseudogene TRBV3-2), the J call TRBJ2-5; no clear D. The sequencing input was PBMCs or T cells enriched from blood (not recorded which). The clonotype comes from a woman aged 18-29 years who had recovered from COVID-19. CDR3 sequence reads: CASSLRGIQETQYF. Written as DNA, the CDR3 is TGTGCCAGCAGCCTGCGAGGAATCCAAGAGACCCAGTACTTC.